This T cell receptor (beta chain) was sequenced for a study of breast tumors, draining lymph nodes, adjacent tissues. Findings of the study overall: Data only fit, rather than demonstrated, lymph node origin of most tumor T cells. Tumor TCR diversity was below lymph nodes but above nontumor tissue.

This clonotype was seen ten or more times. Its specificity is not known. Axillary draining lymph nodes of breast cancer patients supplied the node samples. Trimming stripped 6 bases from V and 2 bases from J, with 11 bases between. Germline CDR1 reads DFQATT; CDR2 reads SNEGSKA (reference sequence). This CDR3 contains 13 residues. Using its own MiXCR run on the multiplex PCR reads, TCRdb lists one record per CDR3 protein. The sample includes fewer than 250,000 distinct CDR3 sequences, less than 40% of them seen just once. The rearrangement joins TRBV20-1 to TRBJ1-5; D uncertain. The sample was axillary lymph node tissue. This receptor was obtained from a female donor with breast cancer. Some clones in this sample may be carry-over from other donors' samples. The CDR3: CSAAGRGNQPQHF. The CDR3 nucleotides are TGCAGTGCCGCGGGAAGGGGCAATCAGCCCCAGCATTTT.